Following are 16 T cell receptor beta chains from one sample sequenced in a study of T cell clonality in common variable immunodeficiency. Sequenced by immunoSEQ multiplex PCR; TCRdb stores in-frame clones only, minus some. This sample comprises roughly 30,000 clones, none seen once only. Sequencing was done on a sample of peripheral blood mononuclear cells. The source of these receptors is a person aged 18 to 70 in good health.

This clone was counted many times. With the read ending 3 residues before the CDR3 end, the germline J gene is used to fill in that end. The J gene is TRBJ1-6, the V gene TRBV20-1, with a weak D call TRBD1 (6 bases). The germline V gene has CDR1 DFQATT and CDR2 SNEGSKA (reference sequence). There are 18 residues in the CDR3. Trimming removed 5 bases from V and 7 bases from J, with 27 bases in between. CDR3 DNA (partial): TGCAGTGCTCCCAGAAACCCCGGGGGGCCCGGAACCAATTCACCC. Translated: CSAPRNPGGPGTNSP. The entire CDR3 is CSAPRNPGGPGTNSPLHF.

This clone has a count of ten or more. Read sequence stops 3 residues before the CDR3 end, and the germline J gene provides the missing end. V usage is TRBV6-7 and J usage is TRBJ1-1, with 7 nucleotides matching TRBD1. TRBV6-7 is an ORF; its function is uncertain. The ends lost 4 bases at V and 4 bases at J; junction bases unmatched: 12. This CDR3 comprises 16 residues. Partial CDR3 DNA: TGTGCCAGCAGTTCCAAGGGGGCCCCACTTATCACTGAA. This sequence encodes CASSSKGAPLITE. From start to end, the CDR3 is CASSSKGAPLITEAFF.

This clone was counted at least ten times. The CDR3 end lies 3 residues beyond the end of the read and is filled in from the germline J gene. The rearrangement links TRBV29-1 to TRBJ1-2, with 8 bases matching TRBD1. The CDR3 totals 12 residues. Germline CDR1 reads SQVTM; CDR2 reads ANQGSEA. The covered CDR3 bases are TGCAGCGTTGGGGGGGACAGGTTGGGC. Amino acid sequence: CSVGGDRLG. The whole CDR3 sequence reads CSVGGDRLGYTF.

With respect to this clone: The CDR3 extends 3 residues past the end of the read, so its final part is completed from the germline J gene. The genes are TRBV7-2 and TRBJ2-5, with 9 positions matching TRBD2. V trimming: 2 bases; J trimming: 4 bases; junction bases outside the gene matches: 5. CDR1 and CDR2 from the germline V gene are SGHTA and FQGNSA. CDR3 length: 15 amino acids. The part of the CDR3 DNA that was read is TGTGCCAGCAGCTTATCGGGACTAGCATTAGAGACC. Its translation: CASSLSGLALET. The complete CDR3 reads CASSLSGLALETQYF.

This clone has ten or more counts. The CDR3 goes on 3 residues after the read ends, and that part is filled in from the germline J gene. V is TRBV7-3 and J is TRBJ1-1; TRBD1 agrees at 7 bases. V trimming: 5 bases; J trimming: 6 bases; junction bases outside the gene matches: 12. Germline V gives CDR1 SGHTA, CDR2 FQGTGA. The CDR3 is made up of 15 amino acids. This CDR3 is CASSIGAGGRAEAFF. The sequenced CDR3 bases are TGTGCCAGCAGCATAGGAGCAGGGGGAAGGGCTGAA.

A few counts support this clone. The read terminates 3 residues ahead of where the CDR3 ends, so the germline J gene completes it. The J gene is TRBJ2-5, the V gene TRBV14, with TRBD1 matching over 10 bases. From germline, CDR1 is SGHDN and CDR2 FVKESK. V shed 4 bases, J shed 2 bases, and the junction held 4 bases outside the gene matches. This CDR3 is built from 15 residues. The part of the CDR3 DNA that was read is TGTGCCAGCAGCCCGGACAGGGGGTGGCAAGAGACC. It encodes CASSPDRGWQET. The CDR3 in full is CASSPDRGWQETQYF.

Regarding this clone: The sequence runs out 3 residues before the end of the CDR3; the remainder is reconstructed from the germline J gene. The chain links TRBV5-1 to TRBJ2-7; D is unresolved. The CDR3 length is 12 residues. Trimming took off 0 bases at V and 6 bases at J, with 7 bases between the two ends. The germline V gene has CDR1 SGHRS and CDR2 YFSETQ. The DNA read from the CDR3 is TGCGCCAGCAGCTTGGCAGCAGGCGAG. It translates to CASSLAAGE. The whole CDR3 region reads CASSLAAGEQYF.

This clone was picked up many times. Read sequence stops 3 residues before the CDR3 end, and the germline J gene provides the missing end. The V call is TRBV5-4, the J call TRBJ1-2; 7 nucleotides match TRBD1. This CDR3 spans 14 amino acids. CDR1 SGHNT and CDR2 YYREEE come from the germline V gene (reference sequence). CDR3 DNA, as far as it was read: TGTGCCATAGCCCCGGGAGGGGGCGCGTCCGGC. Its protein is CAIAPGGGASG. The whole CDR3 protein is CAIAPGGGASGYTF.

This clone has a count of ten or more. The read ends 3 residues early relative to the CDR3; the germline J gene fills the gap. The chain joins TRBV19 to TRBJ2-7; possibly TRBD1 for D (6 bases). The V end was cut by 5 bases, the J end by 0 bases, with 11 bases between. Germline CDR1 and CDR2: LNHDA and SQIVND (reference sequence). The CDR3 consists of 14 residues. The part of the CDR3 DNA that was read is TGTGCCAGTAGTCTGACGACAGGCTCCTACGAG. Translating gives CASSLTTGSYE. The CDR3 as a whole reads CASSLTTGSYEQYF.

The table lists this clone with many counts. The read terminates 3 residues before the CDR3 end, so the remaining end is supplied by the germline J gene. The chain is built from TRBV19 and TRBJ2-3; 8 positions match TRBD1. The CDR3 spans 17 residues. CDR1 is LNHDA, CDR2 SQIVND, per germline (reference sequence). Trimming removed 1 base from V and 4 bases from J; junction bases left unmatched: 10. The sequenced CDR3 bases are TGTGCCAGTAGTATAGGGTATCGGGGACAGGTTCCAGATACG. Translation: CASSIGYRGQVPDT. The complete CDR3 sequence is CASSIGYRGQVPDTQYF.

In its sample, this clone was seen many times. From the germline J gene comes the end of the CDR3, since the read stops 3 residues before it. This chain connects TRBV20-1 to TRBJ2-1; 8 bases match TRBD2. This CDR3 has 14 residues. V dropped 3 bases and J dropped 6; count of bases not matched to a gene: 7. Germline V gene data show CDR1 as DFQATT and CDR2 as SNEGSKA (reference sequence). Partial CDR3 DNA: TGCAGTGCTAGTTTGGGACTAGATTTCAATGAG. Residues: CSASLGLDFNE. The CDR3 reads in full as CSASLGLDFNEQFF.

In this sample, this clone turned up many times. Sequencing ends 3 residues short of the CDR3 end; the germline J gene provides the rest. The chain is built from TRBV2 and TRBJ2-7; 11 positions match TRBD2. Per the germline V gene, CDR1 is SNHLY and CDR2 is FYNNEI. V trimming: 6 bases; J trimming: 2 bases; junction bases outside the gene matches: 6. This CDR3 is 15 amino acids long. Here the CDR3 reads CASSLAGGAPYEQYF. Partial CDR3 DNA: TGTGCCAGCAGCCTAGCGGGGGGCGCCCCCTACGAG. The variable domain in full, with the rest retrieved from reference TRBV2 and TRBJ2-7, is EPEVTQTPSHQVTQMGQEVILRCVPISNHLYFYWYRQILGQKVEFLVSFYNNEISEKSEIFDDQFSVERPDGSNFTLKIRSTKLEDSAMYFCASSLAGGAPYEQYFGPGTRLTVT.

As for this clone: The read comes to an end 3 residues before the CDR3 does, leaving the germline J gene to fill in the end. The chain links TRBV2 to TRBJ1-1, with D possibly being TRBD1 (5 bases). V lost 10 bases, J lost 4 bases, and 19 bases lay in between. Germline V gene data show CDR1 as SNHLY and CDR2 as FYNNEI. The CDR3 has 14 residues. The part of the CDR3 DNA that was read is TGTGCCAACCCGGCTACCGGGGGAGGCACTGAA. Its translation is CANPATGGGTE. The entire CDR3 is CANPATGGGTEAFF.

This clone was seen many times. Sequencing ends 3 residues short of the CDR3 end; the germline J gene provides the rest. The genes are TRBV5-1 and TRBJ1-5; D may be TRBD1 (5 bases). V was trimmed by 0 bases and J by 6 bases, leaving 16 bases between them. From germline, CDR1 is SGHRS and CDR2 YFSETQ. This CDR3 has 16 residues. CDR3 DNA, as far as it was read: TGCGCCAGCAGCTTGGGGAATTCAGGGCCAGGTCAGCCC. Translation gives CASSLGNSGPGQP. The whole CDR3 protein reads CASSLGNSGPGQPQHF.

Many counts were recorded for this clone. The read gets to within 3 residues of the CDR3 end, and the germline J gene fills in the rest. The gene calls are TRBV10-3 and TRBJ2-3; D gene ambiguous. The CDR3 is made up of 12 amino acids. CDR1 ENHRY and CDR2 SYGVKD come from the germline V gene. Here the CDR3 reads CAISGGKGTQYF. The sequenced part of the CDR3 DNA is TGTGCCATCAGTGGAGGCAAAGGGACG.

This clone occurred many times. Sequencing ends 3 residues short of the CDR3 end; the germline J gene provides the rest. The chain couples TRBV7-6 to TRBJ2-5; D is possibly TRBD1 (6 bases). Germline CDR1 is SGHVS and CDR2 is FNYEAQ. Trimming cost V 5 bases and J 1 base, with 11 bases left between them. The CDR3 runs 14 residues. This chain's CDR3 is CASSPMDSQETQYF. The sequenced part of the CDR3 DNA is TGTGCCAGCAGCCCGATGGACAGCCAAGAGACC.